A selection of T cell receptor beta chains follows, all from one sample in a study of technical replicates of blood from a few donors. Here immunoSEQ multiplex PCR was the method, and the copy in TCRdb shows in-frame clones only, minus some. The sample carries nearly 80,000 clones, 85% to 95% recorded once. Material: T cells isolated from PBMCs. These receptors were taken from a human donor in good health. The CDR3 runs from the conserved cysteine through the conserved F or W. The D gene is left open where the match is weak. Clone size is not always given. Where it is, it says once, few, many or a class for expanded clones.

DNA,CDR3,size,V,D,J
TGTGCCAGCAGCGTCACCGGGTTTCCGAACACCGGGGAGCTGTTTTTT,CASSVTGFPNTGELFF,-,TRBV7-3,-,TRBJ2-2
TGTGCCTGGAGTGTACATCGGACAGGGTTTGTAACTGAAGCTTTCTTT,CAWSVHRTGFVTEAFF,-,TRBV30,TRBD1,TRBJ1-1
TGCAGCGTTTTAGCGGACACAGATACGCAGTATTTT,CSVLADTDTQYF,-,TRBV29-1,-,TRBJ2-3
TGTGCCAGCCACAGCGAGGGTTGGCTAGGAGAGCAGTTCTTC,CASHSEGWLGEQFF,-,TRBV27,-,TRBJ2-1
TGTGCCAGTAGTATAGGGGAGGGCAATCAGCCCCAGCATTTT,CASSIGEGNQPQHF,-,TRBV19,-,TRBJ1-5
TGTGCCACCGATGGACTTATCTCCTACGAGCAGTACTTC,CATDGLISYEQYF,-,TRBV5-4,-,TRBJ2-7
TGTGCCAGCAGCTTCGGGACAGACTCCTACGAGCAGTACTTC,CASSFGTDSYEQYF,-,TRBV11-3,TRBD1,TRBJ2-7
TGTGCCAGCAGCGCAAGACTAGCGGGGGGGCCACAAGAGACCCAGTACTTC,CASSARLAGGPQETQYF,once,TRBV9,TRBD2,TRBJ2-5
TGTGCCAGCAGCGTAGGGGAGATTACGAACACTGAAGCTTTCTTT,CASSVGEITNTEAFF,-,TRBV9,-,TRBJ1-1
TGTGCCAGCAGTACTAGCGGGAGCGGGTTGACCCAGTACTTC,CASSTSGSGLTQYF,-,TRBV25-1,TRBD2,TRBJ2-5
TGTGCCAGCAGTTTAAGGGGACTAGCTGCTTCCTACGAGCAGTACTTC,CASSLRGLAASYEQYF,-,TRBV27,TRBD2,TRBJ2-7
TGTGCCAGCAGCCGAAACCTAGAAATAGATACGCAGTATTTT,CASSRNLEIDTQYF,-,TRBV11-2,-,TRBJ2-3
TGCAGCGTTCTGGGACAGGGAGGCTACGAGCAGTACTTC,CSVLGQGGYEQYF,-,TRBV29-1,TRBD1,TRBJ2-7
TGCGCCAGCAGCTTGGGGGCGGGAGGTTCCACAGATACGCAGTATTTT,CASSLGAGGSTDTQYF,-,TRBV5-1,TRBD2,TRBJ2-3
TGTGCCAGCAGTCCAGGGTCCGGCACTGAAGCTTTCTTT,CASSPGSGTEAFF,-,TRBV6-6,-,TRBJ1-1
TGCAGCGTTGAAGTGACGGGAGTACCCCTCGATGAGCAGTTCTTC,CSVEVTGVPLDEQFF,once,TRBV29-1,-,TRBJ2-1
TGTGCCAGCAGCTCTCAGGCTGGCTACACCTTC,CASSSQAGYTF,-,TRBV9,-,TRBJ1-2
TGTGCCAGCAGCCCCACAACCTGGAACACTGAAGCTTTCTTT,CASSPTTWNTEAFF,-,TRBV14,-,TRBJ1-1
TGCGCCAGCAGCCAAGATGGGCCCTCCGGGGAGCTGTTTTTT,CASSQDGPSGELFF,-,TRBV4-3,-,TRBJ2-2
TGTGCCTGGGGCGGGTCTAAACAGTACTTC,CAWGGSKQYF,-,TRBV30,-,TRBJ2-7
TGCGCCAGCAGCCAAGAGGGGACAAAGGGTGAAAAACTGTTTTTT,CASSQEGTKGEKLFF,-,TRBV4-3,-,TRBJ1-4
TGTGCCAGCAGCTTAGAACTAGCGGGGACCTACGAGCAGTACTTC,CASSLELAGTYEQYF,-,TRBV7-8,TRBD2,TRBJ2-7
TGTGCCAGCAGCCAAGATTTATTAGCGGGGTACTACGAGCAGTACTTC,CASSQDLLAGYYEQYF,-,TRBV14,TRBD2,TRBJ2-7
TGTGCCAGCTCCCTTAGACGGGAGGGCCAGCAGTTCTTC,CASSLRREGQQFF,-,TRBV25-1,TRBD2,TRBJ2-1
TGTGCCAGCAGCAAAGCGAGTGACTCTAACAGGGCCTATGGCTACACCTTC,CASSKASDSNRAYGYTF,-,TRBV21-1,-,TRBJ1-2
TGTGCCAGCTCCGCCCCGGGGGGCGCGGAGACCCAGTACTTC,CASSAPGGAETQYF,-,TRBV27,-,TRBJ2-5
TGTGCCAGCAGCCCCCGTCTTCTCCGCGGGGGAAGCAATCAGCCCCAGCATTTT,CASSPRLLRGGSNQPQHF,-,TRBV7-8,-,TRBJ1-5
TGTGCCAGCAGTTTCTCGGAGGGACTAGCGGGAGGCGATGAGCAGTTCTTC,CASSFSEGLAGGDEQFF,-,TRBV28,TRBD2,TRBJ2-1
TGTGCCAGCAGCTTAGAGGTTCGTGCGGTGGGAGCTTTCTTT,CASSLEVRAVGAFF,-,TRBV11-3,-,TRBJ1-1
TGCGCCAGCAGCTTACTAGCGGGAGGGTACAATGAGCAGTTCTTC,CASSLLAGGYNEQFF,once,TRBV5-1,TRBD2,TRBJ2-1
TGTGCCAGTAGTATCATCGGCGACAGTAATCAGCCCCAGCATTTT,CASSIIGDSNQPQHF,-,TRBV19,-,TRBJ1-5
TGTGCCACCAGCTCCTTGGGATGGGGAACCGGGACAGGGCACAATGAGCAGTTCTTC,CATSSLGWGTGTGHNEQFF,-,TRBV15,TRBD1,TRBJ2-1
TGCGCCAGCAGCCAAGAGCCCCAGGAGGACACTGAAGCTTTCTTT,CASSQEPQEDTEAFF,-,TRBV4-1,-,TRBJ1-1
TGCGCCAGCAGCTTGGGACACTCCTACGAGCAGTACTTC,CASSLGHSYEQYF,-,TRBV5-1,-,TRBJ2-7
TGTGCCAGCAGGGCAGGGCTGACCACTCAAAAACTGTTTTTT,CASRAGLTTQKLFF,-,TRBV6-4,-,TRBJ1-4
TGTGCCAGCAGCCCCAGAAACGGGACAGTAAATGAGCAGTTCTTC,CASSPRNGTVNEQFF,-,TRBV7-8,TRBD1,TRBJ2-1
TGTGCCAGCAGTTCATTGCTCGGGACAGGGGTGGACGAGCAGTACTTC,CASSSLLGTGVDEQYF,-,TRBV27,TRBD1,TRBJ2-7
TGTGCCAGCAGCCCGGCAGGGGCAGATACGCAGTATTTT,CASSPAGADTQYF,-,TRBV7-9,-,TRBJ2-3
TGCGCCAGCAGCATACTAGCGGGAACTGACAATGAGCAGTTCTTC,CASSILAGTDNEQFF,-,TRBV5-1,TRBD2,TRBJ2-1
TGCGCCAGCAGCCAGGGACTAGCGGGAGGCTTGAATGAGCAGTTCTTC,CASSQGLAGGLNEQFF,-,TRBV4-1,TRBD2,TRBJ2-1
TGTGCCAGTAGTACCGGGACACGGGGAGGCTACACCTTC,CASSTGTRGGYTF,-,TRBV19,-,TRBJ1-2
TGTGCCAGCAGCCCAAGTCGACAGGGGACGCAGTATTTT,CASSPSRQGTQYF,-,TRBV11-2,TRBD1,TRBJ2-3
TGCGCCAGCAGCCCCAACACCGGGACAGATAACTACGAGCAGTACTTC,CASSPNTGTDNYEQYF,-,TRBV4-3,TRBD1,TRBJ2-7
TGTGCCTGGAGTAAAGGGCGGGAGGGCACAGATACGCAGTATTTT,CAWSKGREGTDTQYF,once,TRBV30,TRBD2,TRBJ2-3
TGCGCCAGCAGCTATAGCGGGCGCTTAGAGACCCAGTACTTC,CASSYSGRLETQYF,-,TRBV5-1,TRBD2,TRBJ2-5
TGTGCCAGTAGTATAGAGCGGGAGGCTAACGGGGAGCTGTTTTTT,CASSIEREANGELFF,-,TRBV19,TRBD2,TRBJ2-2
TGCAGTGCAGGGACAAGCTACGAGCAGTACTTC,CSAGTSYEQYF,-,TRBV20-1,-,TRBJ2-7
TGTGCCAGCAGCTTAAGTCCAGGGGATTACACCTTC,CASSLSPGDYTF,-,TRBV7-9,-,TRBJ1-2
TGTGCCAGCAGCCAAGAGTCCGGTTGGACCGGGGAGCTGTTTTTT,CASSQESGWTGELFF,-,TRBV7-2,-,TRBJ2-2
TGTGCCAGCAGCTTAGAGGGAGGCGGCGAGCAGTACTTC,CASSLEGGGEQYF,-,TRBV7-9,-,TRBJ2-7
TGTGCCATCAGTTCAGGTAGCACTGAAGCTTTCTTT,CAISSGSTEAFF,-,TRBV10-3,-,TRBJ1-1
TGTGCCAGCAGCAATAGGGGGCTATTCGAAGCTTTCTTT,CASSNRGLFEAFF,-,TRBV7-6,TRBD1,TRBJ1-1
TGTGCCAGCAGTTTGACTAGCGGGAGAATTAATGAGCAGTTCTTC,CASSLTSGRINEQFF,-,TRBV27,TRBD2,TRBJ2-1
TGTGCCAGCAGCTTGGACAGCTTTAACTATGGCTACACCTTC,CASSLDSFNYGYTF,-,TRBV7-3,-,TRBJ1-2
TGCGCCAGCAGCTTGGAGGCCGGGACAGGATTGTCTGGCTACACCTTC,CASSLEAGTGLSGYTF,-,TRBV5-1,TRBD1,TRBJ1-2
TGTGCCAGCAGCCAAGGGCAGGGTTGGACTGAAGCTTTCTTT,CASSQGQGWTEAFF,few,TRBV14,-,TRBJ1-1
TGTGCCAGCAGTCCACGTATGAGGAATGAAAAACTGTTTTTT,CASSPRMRNEKLFF,-,TRBV28,-,TRBJ1-4